This is a list of T cell receptor beta chains from one sample in a study of human T cells and chemical hapten exposure. TCRdb independently ran MiXCR on the RACE reads; one entry per CDR3 protein. This table has about 120,000 distinct CDR3 sequences, approximately 13% appearing once. This sample comprised whole blood, obtained in connection with sensitization to the hapten diphenylcyclopropenone (DPC). The receptor set was obtained from a man in his late teens or twenties with alopecia areata. Some clones in this sample may be carry-over from other donors' samples. CDR3s include the opening cysteine and the closing phenylalanine or tryptophan. The order of the fields is V gene, clone size, J gene, D gene, CDR3 protein, CDR3 DNA. A D gene is named only where the DNA matches it firmly. Clone size is shown for a subset of rows, as once, few, many or a class of expanded clone.

>TRBV5-5|many|TRBJ1-3|.
CASSLLGNTIYF
TGTGCCAGCAGCTTGTTGGGAAACACCATATATTTT
>TRBV3-1|few|TRBJ2-2|.
CASSPRGGLSRFFSNTGELFF
TGTGCCAGCAGCCCCCGCGGAGGCTTGTCACGATTTTTCTCGAACACCGGGGAGCTGTTTTTT
>TRBV4-2|.|TRBJ1-6|.
CASSQDEGRKAYNSPLHF
TGTGCCAGCAGCCAAGATGAGGGAAGGAAGGCCTATAATTCACCCCTCCACTTT
>TRBV7-9|few|TRBJ1-6|.
CASSQVQGADSPLHF
TGTGCCAGCAGCCAAGTACAGGGCGCGGATTCACCCCTCCACTTT
>TRBV7-2|few|TRBJ1-5|.
CASSLERGSQPQHF
TGTGCCAGCAGCTTAGAACGGGGATCTCAGCCCCAGCATTTT
>TRBV19|.|TRBJ2-1|TRBD1
CASSRQGKNNEQFF
TGTGCCAGTAGTAGACAGGGTAAAAACAATGAGCAGTTCTTC
>TRBV7-9|many|TRBJ1-2|.
CASSLDSWGYTF
TGTGCCAGCAGCTTAGACAGCTGGGGCTACACCTTC
>TRBV6-1|.|TRBJ1-5|.
CASSGRGAVALNQPQHF
TGTGCCAGCAGTGGGCGGGGGGCCGTAGCCCTCAATCAGCCCCAGCATTTT
>TRBV7-3|.|TRBJ2-1|.
CASSLLGINEQFF
TGTGCCAGCAGCTTACTTGGGATCAATGAGCAGTTCTTC
>TRBV29-1|many|TRBJ1-1|TRBD1
CSSQQGGTEAFF
TGCAGCTCTCAACAGGGGGGCACTGAAGCTTTCTTT
>TRBV11-2|.|TRBJ1-2|.
CASSLGSHKGGYTF
TGTGCCAGCAGCTTAGGATCACACAAGGGTGGCTACACCTTC
>TRBV7-8|few|TRBJ2-2|TRBD2
CASSLVPSGGTGELFF
TGTGCCAGCAGCTTAGTCCCTAGCGGGGGCACCGGGGAGCTGTTTTTT
>TRBV12-3/TRBV12-4|.|TRBJ2-3|.
CASSGGLIGTQYF
TGTGCCAGCAGCGGGGGTTTGATAGGGACGCAGTATTTT
>TRBV12-3/TRBV12-4|many|TRBJ2-1|.
CASKPAGRGEQFF
TGTGCCAGCAAGCCCGCCGGGCGCGGTGAGCAGTTCTTC